This T cell receptor (beta chain) emerged from a study of multiple sclerosis patients with progressive multifocal leukoencephalopathy. Data came from immunoSEQ multiplex PCR; TCRdb stores just in-frame clones and leaves some out. The sample shows 25,000 to 35,000 clones, just under 90% of them seen only once. On this clone itself: Distinct nucleotide sequences in the sample also encode this CDR3.

Noted time point: roughly 6 months of natalizumab therapy. All PML patients were female, and all patients had earlier interferon beta. The germline gives CDR1 SGHTA, CDR2 FQGNSA. The CDR3 extends over 14 amino acids. The V and J ends lost 1 base and 4 bases respectively, with 8 bases between them. The sample consisted of PBMCs, taken from a patient treated with natalizumab. This TCR derives from a human donor with multiple sclerosis. The chain links TRBV7-2 to TRBJ2-1; D possibly corresponds to TRBD2 (5 bases). The CDR3: CASSLGGGYNEQFF. The CDR3 nucleotides are TGTGCCAGCAGCTTAGGCGGCGGGTACAATGAGCAGTTCTTC.